The 20 T cell receptor beta chains in this list originate from one sample, sequenced in a study of blood T cell repertoires in COVID-19 (TCRdb year 2020). The library was made by the immunoSEQ multiplex PCR assay. TCRdb retrieved this table from immuneACCESS and kept in-frame rearrangements only. Not all clones are present; in checked studies, unresolved V genes account for under half, and no reason is known for the remainder. Present in this sample are roughly 150,000 clones, roughly 88% of which were seen just once. Roughly 4.5% of the sample comes from the top ten. The sequencing sample was made of peripheral blood. The receptors stem from a young man with COVID-19, enrolled during active disease.

This sequence joins TRBV5-4 and TRBJ1-2; 10 bases agree with TRBD1. With 3 bases clipped from V and 3 bases from J, the junction kept 8 bases outside the gene matches. The CDR3 covers 16 residues. CDR1 SGHNT and CDR2 YYREEE come from the germline V gene (reference sequence). CDR3 DNA sequence: TGTGCCAGCAGCTCACCCCAGACAGGGGGCTACTATGGCTACACCTTC. Protein product: CASSSPQTGGYYGYTF.

This clone was observed a few times. This chain links TRBV5-1 with TRBJ2-7; 9 positions match TRBD1. The germline V gene encodes CDR1 SGHRS and CDR2 YFSETQ. J gave up 6 bases and V 5 bases, and 6 bases lay outside the gene matches. The CDR3 has 13 residues. The CDR3 sequence is CASRTGQGPEQYF. The CDR3 DNA reads as TGCGCCAGCAGAACGGGACAGGGCCCCGAGCAGTACTTC.

V and J are TRBV27 and TRBJ2-7; maybe TRBD2 (5 bases). Trimming removed 2 bases at V and 7 bases at J, with 15 bases between. There are 14 residues in the CDR3. Germline V gives CDR1 MNHEY, CDR2 SMNVEV (reference sequence). CDR3 sequence: CASSLKGGSREQYF. The CDR3 DNA reads TGTGCCAGCAGTTTAAAGGGTGGGAGCAGGGAGCAGTACTTC.

The V gene is TRBV7-3, the J gene TRBJ1-1; D not certain. The CDR3 consists of 13 residues. Germline V gives CDR1 SGHTA, CDR2 FQGTGA. The V and J ends lost 0 bases and 4 bases respectively, with 6 bases between them. CDR3 sequence reads: CASSLTVVTEAFF. The CDR3 DNA sequence: TGTGCCAGCAGCTTAACTGTCGTCACTGAAGCTTTCTTT.

The chain uses TRBV28 and TRBJ1-2; tentatively, D is TRBD1 (5 bases). V was shortened by 3 bases and J by 2 bases, with 16 bases between the two germline ends. CDR3 size: 16 residues. Germline V gene data show CDR1 as MDHEN and CDR2 as SYDVKM. The CDR3: CASSLSRAAGNYGYTF. The DNA for the CDR3 is TGTGCCAGCAGTTTGAGCAGGGCCGCAGGGAACTATGGCTACACCTTC.

The rearrangement uses TRBV21-1 and TRBJ1-5; TRBD1 reflects the table's D call only, with no check against the DNA. TRBV21-1 is recorded as a pseudogene. CDR3 length: 18 residues. Here the CDR3 reads CASKMGTGTDNGNQPQHF. The CDR3 coding sequence is TGTGCCAGCAAAATGGGAACAGGAACCGATAATGGCAATCAGCCCCAGCATTTT.

The chain carries TRBV2 and TRBJ2-7, with D maybe TRBD2 (5 bases). Germline-derived CDR1 and CDR2 are SNHLY and FYNNEI. The germline V and J ends were trimmed by 3 bases and 6 bases, with 12 bases remaining between them. The CDR3 spans 13 residues. In nucleotides, the CDR3 is TGTGCCAGCAGTGAGGAGGTTCGACCCGAGCAGTACTTC. It specifies CASSEEVRPEQYF.

In its sample, this clone was seen once. V gene TRBV19 combines with J gene TRBJ1-5, with D uncertain. V was pared by 7 bases and J by 0 bases, with 13 bases between. Germline V lookup: CDR1 LNHDA, CDR2 SQIVND (reference sequence). This CDR3 is built from 15 residues. The CDR3 DNA follows: TGTGCCAGTACCCTCCGGGGATATAGCAATCAGCCCCAGCATTTT. It is translated as CASTLRGYSNQPQHF.

The V and J genes are TRBV7-9 and TRBJ2-3; TRBD1 is a possible D gene (6 bases). Germline CDR1 reads SEHNR; CDR2 reads FQNEAQ (reference sequence). Trimming shortened V by 5 bases and J by 1 base, and 13 bases separated the two germline ends. The CDR3 is 15 residues long. CDR3 nucleotides: TGTGCCAGCAGCCACCCAGAGGGGGGCACAGATACGCAGTATTTT. Protein product: CASSHPEGGTDTQYF.

This sequence joins TRBV5-8 and TRBJ2-2; 8 positions match TRBD1. With V trimmed by 4 bases and J by 2 bases, 7 bases remained unmatched. This CDR3 comprises 16 residues. Per the germline V gene, CDR1 is SGHTS and CDR2 is YDEGEE. This CDR3 reads CASSPRTGRNTGELFF. DNA of the CDR3: TGTGCCAGCAGCCCAAGGACAGGGAGAAACACCGGGGAGCTGTTTTTT.

The chain links TRBV24-1 to TRBJ1-5; 8 nucleotides agree with TRBD1. V lost 4 bases, J lost 7 bases, and 8 bases stayed unmatched. CDR1 and CDR2 (germline): KGHDR, SFDVKD. This CDR3 is 15 amino acids long. CDR3 coding DNA: TGTGCCACCAGTGACCCGGACAGGGAGGGACAGCCCCAGCATTTT. Translation gives CATSDPDREGQPQHF.

This CDR3 reads CAWRGQGSYEQYF. CDR3 DNA sequence: TGTGCCTGGAGGGGACAGGGCTCCTACGAGCAGTACTTC. The chain recombines TRBV30 with TRBJ2-7; TRBD1 matches at 9 bases. Germline CDR1 reads GTSNPN; CDR2 reads SVGIG (reference sequence). The V gene end was trimmed by 3 bases and the J gene end by 0 bases; junction bases not matched to a gene: 0. The CDR3 length is 13 residues.

The chain recombines TRBV19 with TRBJ1-1; 7 bases line up with TRBD1. Germline V gene data show CDR1 as LNHDA and CDR2 as SQIVND (reference sequence). V shed 6 bases and J 11 bases; nucleotides not matched to a gene: 6. This CDR3 contains 11 residues. The CDR3 reads CASRTGISAFF. CDR3 DNA sequence: TGTGCCAGTAGGACAGGGATTTCGGCTTTCTTT.

This clone came up once. This sequence joins TRBV5-5 and TRBJ1-5; maybe TRBD1 (5 bases). This CDR3 region has 15 residues. CDR1 and CDR2 from the germline V gene are SGHKS and YYEKEE (reference sequence). V lost 4 bases and J lost 2, with 13 bases in between. The CDR3 loop reads CASSGTPGGNQPQHF. CDR3 nucleotides: TGTGCCAGCAGCGGGACTCCGGGGGGCAATCAGCCCCAGCATTTT. The full variable domain, rest sourced from reference TRBV5-5 and TRBJ1-5, is DAGVTQSPTHLIKTRGQQVTLRCSPISGHKSVSWYQQVLGQGPQFIFQYYEKEERGRGNFPDRFSARQFPNYSSELNVNALLLGDSALYLCASSGTPGGNQPQHFGDGTRLSIL.

V gene TRBV29-1 combines with J gene TRBJ1-2; 9 bases map to TRBD1. J lost 6 bases, V lost 4 bases, and 9 bases had no gene match. The CDR3 covers 14 residues. CDR1 is SQVTM, CDR2 ANQGSEA, per germline. CDR3 coding DNA: TGCAGCGTTGGGGGACAGGGTAATCAGGATGGCTACACCTTC. Translation: CSVGGQGNQDGYTF.

V gene TRBV29-1 combines with J gene TRBJ2-2; D uncertain. The CDR3 extends over 14 amino acids. The V end lost 6 bases, the J end lost 6 bases, and 17 bases lay between the germline ends. In germline, CDR1 is SQVTM, CDR2 ANQGSEA. The CDR3 sequence: CSVTGSLYSGELFF. The CDR3 DNA sequence: TGCAGCGTCACCGGGTCTCTTTATTCCGGGGAGCTGTTTTTT.

V usage is TRBV27 and J usage is TRBJ2-1; 11 bases agree with TRBD2. The V gene's germline CDR1 is MNHEY and CDR2 SMNVEV (reference sequence). Unmatched junction bases numbered 3, after V lost 5 bases and J lost 9 bases. This CDR3 is built from 13 residues. The DNA for the CDR3 is TGTGCCAGCAGTCCCGGACTAGCGGGTGAGCAGTTCTTC. Protein: CASSPGLAGEQFF.

The CDR3 spells CASSRTGEPLYEQYF. CDR3 coding DNA: TGTGCCAGCAGCCGTACAGGCGAGCCCCTCTACGAGCAGTACTTC. This chain connects TRBV28 to TRBJ2-7; maybe TRBD1 (5 bases). Trimming removed 6 bases at V and 3 bases at J, with 18 bases between. The CDR3 totals 15 residues. Germline CDR1 and CDR2: MDHEN and SYDVKM.

The rearrangement joins TRBV3-1 (or the pseudogene TRBV3-2) to TRBJ2-2; D possibly corresponds to TRBD2 (5 bases). This CDR3 has 14 amino acids. Trimming took 4 bases from V and 5 from J, leaving 11 bases between them. CDR1 and CDR2 (germline): LGHDT, YNNKEL (reference sequence). The CDR3 loop is CASSPVRGTGELFF. DNA for the CDR3: TGTGCCAGCAGCCCAGTGCGCGGGACCGGGGAGCTGTTTTTT.

This clone was counted only a few times. This chain links TRBV5-5 with TRBJ1-6; 9 bases match TRBD1. This CDR3 region has 15 residues. From germline, CDR1 is SGHKS and CDR2 YYEKEE (reference sequence). V was pared by 5 bases and J by 8 bases, with 8 bases of the junction left unmatched. The CDR3 bases are TGTGCCAGCAGGGTACAGGGGGCGCTTTATTCACCCCTCCACTTT. Amino acid sequence: CASRVQGALYSPLHF.